These 25 T cell receptor beta chains came from one sample sequenced in a study of T cells in tuberculosis. Profiling relied on immunoSEQ multiplex PCR, and the TCRdb table lists in-frame clones only, not all of them. Of about 58,000 clones listed, roughly 87% are singletons. Sorting used thawed, overnight-rested PBMC stained with anti-CD3, a viability dye and GMM-loaded CD1B tetramer. The lipid loaded on the CD1B tetramers was C32 glucose monomycolate from Rhodococcus equi. The material sequenced was CD1b-GMM tetramer-negative cells sorted from PBMCs. The receptor source for this set is an adult woman with latent tuberculosis.

The V gene is TRBV28, the J gene TRBJ2-1, with TRBD2 identical over 7 bases. The CDR3 is 14 amino acids. V lost 2 bases, J lost 9 bases, and 7 bases stayed unmatched. Germline V gene sequence: CDR1 MDHEN, CDR2 SYDVKM. The CDR3: CASSLVGGPVEQFF. Written as DNA, the CDR3 is TGTGCCAGCAGTTTAGTGGGAGGGCCAGTTGAGCAGTTCTTC.

This CDR3 is CASSLTSANTGELFF. The CDR3 DNA is TGTGCCAGCAGCTTGACTAGCGCGAACACCGGGGAGCTGTTTTTT. The V gene is TRBV5-6, the J gene TRBJ2-2, with 7 bases matching TRBD2. Germline lookup yields CDR1 SGHDT and CDR2 YYEEEE. The CDR3 consists of 15 residues. With V trimmed by 1 base and J by 0 bases, 0 bases remained unmatched. Variable domain in full (rest from reference TRBV5-6 and TRBJ2-2): DAGVTQSPTHLIKTRGQQVTLRCSPKSGHDTVSWYQQALGQGPQFIFQYYEEEERQRGNFPDRFSGHQFPNYSSELNVNALLLGDSALYLCASSLTSANTGELFFGEGSRLTVL.

The J gene is TRBJ1-1, the V gene TRBV18; possible D gene TRBD1, 6 bases. The CDR3 runs 14 residues. Per the germline V gene, CDR1 is KGHSH and CDR2 is LQKENI. The V end lost 3 bases, the J end lost 4 bases, and 12 bases lay between the germline ends. CDR3 DNA sequence: TGTGCCAGCTCACCGGGGGCTTCGAGCACTGAAGCTTTCTTT. Protein sequence: CASSPGASSTEAFF.

The chain combines TRBV5-6 with TRBJ2-7; D may be TRBD1 (5 bases). The CDR3 contains 14 residues. Germline V gives CDR1 SGHDT, CDR2 YYEEEE. Trimming pared 4 bases from V and 0 bases from J, leaving 11 bases between. The CDR3 spells CASSMTDSSYEQYF. Here the CDR3 DNA reads TGTGCCAGCAGCATGACAGATAGCTCCTACGAGCAGTACTTC.

The chain combines TRBV5-4 with TRBJ2-1; 8 nucleotides line up with TRBD2. Per the germline V gene, CDR1 is SGHNT and CDR2 is YYREEE (reference sequence). J was trimmed by 7 bases and V by 5 bases; bases with no gene match: 2. This CDR3 spans 12 amino acids. CDR3 in amino acids: CASRTGGNEQFF. CDR3 nucleotides: TGTGCCAGCAGAACGGGAGGGAATGAGCAGTTCTTC.

J is TRBJ2-5 and V is TRBV11-2; D is perhaps TRBD1 (5 bases). The DNA end is more similar to TRBJ2-7, so the J call may be wrong. The germline V gene has CDR1 SGHAT and CDR2 FQNNGV. This CDR3 spans 13 amino acids. CDR3 residues: CASSVVQGSEQYF. The CDR3 DNA follows: TGTGCCAGCAGCGTCGTCCAGGGATCCGAGCAGTACTTC.

The V call is TRBV5-8, the J call TRBJ2-1; TRBD1 aligns across 7 bases. J gave up 2 bases and V 3 bases, and 5 bases lay outside the gene matches. The CDR3 runs to 15 residues. Per germline, CDR1 SGHTS and CDR2 YDEGEE. CDR3 DNA sequence: TGTGCCAGCAGCTGGACAGGTCGGGCCTACAATGAGCAGTTCTTC. Residues: CASSWTGRAYNEQFF.

The J gene is TRBJ1-1, the V gene TRBV5-1; 8 nucleotides align to TRBD1. The CDR3 has 15 amino acids. Germline loops: CDR1 SGHRS, CDR2 YFSETQ. Trimming cost V 4 bases and J 5 bases; bases outside gene matches: 10. The CDR3 bases are TGCGCCAGCAGCCCTACTACAGGGGGGAAGACTGAAGCTTTCTTT. This sequence encodes CASSPTTGGKTEAFF.

The chain has TRBV30 and TRBJ2-3, with TRBD2 matching over 14 bases. CDR1 GTSNPN and CDR2 SVGIG come from the germline V gene (reference sequence). The CDR3 consists of 18 residues. The ends lost 2 bases at V and 2 bases at J; junction bases unmatched: 9. In nucleotides, the CDR3 is TGTGCCTGGAGTAACCCCCGACTAGCGGGAGGGATCACAGATACGCAGTATTTT. It encodes CAWSNPRLAGGITDTQYF.

This clone was seen a handful of times. J is TRBJ2-1 and V is TRBV19; possibly TRBD2 for D (6 bases). Trimming removed 0 bases at V and 1 base at J, with 10 bases between. This CDR3 spans 16 amino acids. Per the germline V gene, CDR1 is LNHDA and CDR2 is SQIVND (reference sequence). CDR3 sequence reads: CASSIDSGRSYNEQFF. The CDR3 DNA sequence: TGTGCCAGTAGTATAGATTCAGGGAGGTCCTACAATGAGCAGTTCTTC.

The CDR3 spells CASSLERGSYEQYF. The CDR3 DNA sequence: TGTGCCAGCAGCTTAGAAAGGGGGTCCTACGAGCAGTACTTC. The chain recombines TRBV11-3 with TRBJ2-7; D is perhaps TRBD1 (6 bases). CDR1 is SGHNT, CDR2 YENEEA, per germline. V lost 0 bases and J lost 1, with 7 bases in between. The CDR3 spans 14 residues.

The V gene is TRBV5-4, the J gene TRBJ1-1; D might be TRBD1 (5 bases). V was pared by 2 bases and J by 3 bases, with 11 bases between. Germline V gene sequence: CDR1 SGHNT, CDR2 YYREEE (reference sequence). This CDR3 is 14 amino acids long. The CDR3 DNA is TGTGCCAGCAGCTTTTTTCCGGGGGACACTGAAGCTTTCTTT. It codes for CASSFFPGDTEAFF.

This rearrangement joins TRBV5-4 to TRBJ2-7, with 8 nucleotides matching TRBD2. V lost 5 bases, J lost 2 bases, and 9 bases stayed unmatched. Germline V gene sequence: CDR1 SGHNT, CDR2 YYREEE (reference sequence). The CDR3 consists of 15 residues. The CDR3 is CASRPQSGSPYEQYF. The CDR3 nucleotides read TGTGCCAGCAGGCCCCAGAGCGGGAGCCCCTACGAGCAGTACTTC.

This sequence joins TRBV5-1 and TRBJ2-5; D might be TRBD1 (6 bases). V lost 3 bases and J lost 1, with 13 bases in between. CDR3 length: 15 amino acids. Germline V gene lookup returns CDR1 SGHRS and CDR2 YFSETQ. CDR3 sequence (DNA): TGCGCCAGCAGCTCCTTAGGGGGATCCCAAGAGACCCAGTACTTC. This sequence encodes CASSSLGGSQETQYF. Full variable domain (missing parts from reference TRBV5-1 and TRBJ2-5): KAGVTQTPRYLIKTRGQQVTLSCSPISGHRSVSWYQQTPGQGLQFLFEYFSETQRNKGNFPGRFSGRQFSNSRSEMNVSTLELGDSALYLCASSSLGGSQETQYFGPGTRLLVL.

The chain carries TRBV6-5 and TRBJ1-2, with a tentative D call TRBD1 (5 bases). Germline assignment: CDR1 MNHEY and CDR2 SVGAGI. The CDR3 length is 14 residues. Trimming took off 8 bases at V and 4 bases at J, with 17 bases between the two ends. The CDR3 DNA follows: TGTGCCAGCGCTCCCCCCGGGGGGACCTATGGCTACACCTTC. The encoded protein is CASAPPGGTYGYTF.

J is TRBJ1-6 and V is TRBV4-1, with 8 bases that match TRBD1. V shed 4 bases, J shed 4 bases, and the junction held 12 bases outside the gene matches. The length of the CDR3 is 18 residues. Germline V lookup: CDR1 MGHRA, CDR2 YSYEKL. The CDR3: CASSPQIDRGGYNSPLHF. In DNA, the CDR3 is TGCGCCAGCAGCCCTCAAATCGACAGGGGAGGATATAATTCACCCCTCCACTTT.

The chain couples TRBV9 to TRBJ2-1, with a tentative D call TRBD2 (5 bases). Germline CDR1 SGDLS, CDR2 YYNGEE. Between the trimmed V and J ends, which lost 3 bases and 10 bases, there was a span of 11 bases. The CDR3 contains 12 residues. The CDR3: CASSEAVGEQFF. CDR3 in DNA: TGTGCCAGCAGCGAAGCGGTGGGGGAGCAGTTCTTC.

The rearrangement links TRBV10-3 to TRBJ2-7; 9 bases match TRBD1. The CDR3 consists of 14 residues. CDR1 ENHRY and CDR2 SYGVKD come from the germline V gene. Trimming took 6 bases from V and 1 from J; bases not matched to a gene: 4. For the CDR3, the DNA is TGTGCCATCAGGGACAGGGGTAGGTCCTACGAGCAGTACTTC. It is translated as CAIRDRGRSYEQYF.

The chain uses TRBV27 and TRBJ2-1; 10 bases align to TRBD2. V was pared by 6 bases and J by 4 bases, with 6 bases of the junction left unmatched. The CDR3 is 15 amino acids. Germline V gene data show CDR1 as MNHEY and CDR2 as SMNVEV (reference sequence). CDR3 nucleotide sequence: TGTGCCAGCAGCCAGGGACTAGCGCCATACAATGAGCAGTTCTTC. Translating gives CASSQGLAPYNEQFF.

This chain connects TRBV27 to TRBJ2-7, with 9 bases that match TRBD1. In germline, CDR1 is MNHEY, CDR2 SMNVEV (reference sequence). V was pared by 4 bases and J by 4 bases, with 8 bases of the junction left unmatched. The CDR3 length is 15 residues. This CDR3 is CASSSYRGHGYEQYF. The CDR3 nucleotides are TGTGCCAGCAGTTCCTACAGGGGGCATGGGTACGAGCAGTACTTC.

The chain couples TRBV19 to TRBJ1-2; tentatively, D is TRBD1 (6 bases). The CDR3 contains 15 residues. CDR1 is LNHDA and CDR2 is SQIVND in the germline V gene (reference sequence). Trimming left V 6 bases short and J 4 bases short, with 18 bases between. The CDR3 DNA reads TGTGCCAGTAGGCCCGGACAGTCATTGTTCTATGGCTACACCTTC. It is translated as CASRPGQSLFYGYTF.

The chain employs TRBV11-2 and TRBJ2-1; 8 positions agree with TRBD1. The CDR3 consists of 15 residues. Looked up from germline, CDR1 is SGHAT and CDR2 is FQNNGV. The junction had 9 bases not matched to a gene; V was cut back by 5 bases and J by 6 bases. The chain's CDR3 is CASSPISGTGNEQFF. The CDR3 region has the DNA TGTGCCAGCAGCCCTATATCCGGGACAGGCAATGAGCAGTTCTTC. The variable domain in full, completed from reference TRBV11-2 and TRBJ2-1, reads EAGVAQSPRYKIIEKRQSVAFWCNPISGHATLYWYQQILGQGPKLLIQFQNNGVVDDSQLPKDRFSAERLKGVDSTLKIQPAKLEDSAVYLCASSPISGTGNEQFFGPGTRLTVL.

This sequence joins TRBV5-1 and TRBJ2-7; 8 positions agree with TRBD2. Germline CDR1 and CDR2: SGHRS and YFSETQ. Germline trimming cut 1 base from V and 6 bases from J; bases unmatched to any gene: 6. The CDR3 consists of 14 residues. In nucleotides, the CDR3 is TGCGCCAGCAGCTTGCGGGGGGGTCAACGCGAGCAGTACTTC. This sequence encodes CASSLRGGQREQYF.

This clone appeared once. The rearrangement uses TRBV11-2 and TRBJ1-2; D ambiguous. The V end was cut by 1 base, the J end by 2 bases, with 5 bases between. The CDR3 is made up of 13 amino acids. CDR1 SGHAT and CDR2 FQNNGV come from the germline V gene. The CDR3 region has the DNA TGTGCCAGCAGCTTAGGGCCGAACTATGGCTACACCTTC. Its protein product is CASSLGPNYGYTF.

This clone has a single count. The gene calls are TRBV6-4 and TRBJ1-2; D unclear. V shed 10 bases and J shed 0 bases, with 6 bases lying between them. The CDR3 totals 11 residues. The V gene's germline CDR1 is MRHNA and CDR2 SNTAGT. The CDR3 DNA sequence: TGTGCCACCCACTCTAACTATGGCTACACCTTC. Translation: CATHSNYGYTF.